This T cell receptor beta chain was sequenced in a study of cytomegalovirus exposure and HLA in healthy donors. Across the study: The 120 validation repertoires, a later analysis reported, used the same platform as the 650 to 800 repertoires from the first cohort.

Germline V CDR1 and CDR2: LGHNA, YNFKEQ. This CDR3 comprises 15 residues. V was cut by 0 bases and J by 4 bases, with 12 bases left in between. Here immunoSEQ multiplex PCR was the method, and the copy in TCRdb shows in-frame clones only, minus some. Of about 340,000 clones in the sample, 86% were seen once. The chain is built from TRBV4-2 and TRBJ2-5, with D maybe TRBD1 (6 bases). The sample comprised PBMCs. The clonotype originates from a woman between 18 and 29 years old in good health and CMV-seronegative. The CDR3 loop is CASSQEEQGPETQYF. For the CDR3, the DNA is TGTGCCAGCAGCCAAGAGGAACAGGGTCCAGAGACCCAGTACTTC.